This TCR beta chain came from a study of T cells in Graves' hyperthyroidism and ophthalmopathy. On the study more broadly: At initial diagnosis, before any treatment had begun, peripheral blood was obtained. Whole-study results and caveats: Ophthalmopathy was predicted by the model a median of roughly 6.7 months ahead of onset. Most thyroid clonotypes expanded above 0.001 were also detected in blood.

Subjects with ophthalmopathy showed a Clinical Activity Score no lower than 3, a NOSPECS grade no lower than 4, and a duration shorter than 3 months. This clonotype has a count of ten or more. Its antigen remains unidentified. CDR3 length: 13 amino acids. V gave up 5 bases and J gave up 2 bases, with 6 bases separating them. Germline CDR1 SEHNR, CDR2 FQNEAQ (reference sequence). Template material for amplifying TCR beta CDR3 regions consisted of RNA transcripts. First-round RT-PCR targeting the TCR CDR3 was performed with the HTBI primer set. Using its own MiXCR run on the multiplex PCR reads, TCRdb lists one record per CDR3 protein. The sample gives hundreds of thousands of distinct CDR3 sequences, 15% to 20% of which show up once; about 29% is in the top ten.

The chain is built from TRBV7-9 and TRBJ2-2; D not resolved. This clonotype was obtained from a woman aged 18 to 35 with Graves' ophthalmopathy. Material for sequencing was blood. The CDR3 reads CASSMTNTGELFF. CDR3 coding DNA: TGTGCCAGCAGCATGACTAACACCGGGGAGCTGTTTTTT.